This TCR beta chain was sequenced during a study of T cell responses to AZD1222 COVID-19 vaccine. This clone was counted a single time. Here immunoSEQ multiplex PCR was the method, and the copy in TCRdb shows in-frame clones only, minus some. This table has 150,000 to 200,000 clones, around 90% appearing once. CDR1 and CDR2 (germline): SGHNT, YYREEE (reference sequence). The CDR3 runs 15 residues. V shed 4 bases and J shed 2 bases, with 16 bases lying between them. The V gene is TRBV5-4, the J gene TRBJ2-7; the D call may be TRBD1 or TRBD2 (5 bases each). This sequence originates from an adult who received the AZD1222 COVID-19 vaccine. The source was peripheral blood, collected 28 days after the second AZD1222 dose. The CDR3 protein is CASSPGTGVAYEQYF. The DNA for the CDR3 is TGTGCCAGCAGCCCGGGGACGGGTGTTGCCTACGAGCAGTACTTC.